This T cell receptor (beta chain) appears in the sequencing data of a study of T cells after yellow fever vaccination. Study information: SMART-Seq v4 Ultra Low Input prepared libraries from low-cell fractions.

The CDR3 length is 14 residues. Trimming took 0 bases from V and 6 from J, leaving 11 bases between them. Per the germline V gene, CDR1 is DFQATT and CDR2 is SNEGSKA (reference sequence). Study results and limitations: Abundant clonotypes from the bulk population could contaminate FACS-sorted repertoires.

This clonotype turned up a few times. Antigen: not known. TCRdb analysed the 5' RACE reads with MiXCR anew, one entry per CDR3 protein. Seen here are hundreds of thousands of distinct CDR3 sequences, roughly 3.5% observed once, and the top ten hold about a quarter. Sequenced here: PBMCs, sampled on the day of the yellow fever booster vaccination. V is TRBV20-1 and J is TRBJ1-4; TRBD1 is a possible D gene (5 bases). The sequence derives from a man aged 18 to 29 who received the YFV17D yellow fever vaccine. The CDR3 sequence is CSAREGRGHEKLFF. The DNA of the CDR3 is TGCAGTGCTAGAGAGGGTAGGGGCCATGAAAAACTGTTTTTT.